The rows below give T cell receptor beta chains drawn from one sample of a study of shared clonotypes between healthy human individuals. The table came from immunoSEQ multiplex PCR; TCRdb's copy has only in-frame clones and leaves some out. The data show about 2.4 million clones, approximately 93% seen once. Sequenced: naive CD4+ T cells from PBMCs. These TCRs come from a young man in good health. Some clones in this sample may be carry-over from other donors' samples. CDR3s include the opening cysteine and the closing phenylalanine or tryptophan. Each record gives: J gene, D gene, clone size, V gene, CDR3 protein, CDR3 DNA. The D gene is left open where the match is weak. Expanded clones get a size class; other rows say once, few or many, or leave the size out.

TRBJ2-2	.	.	TRBV4-2	CASSASGPNTGELFF	TGTGCCAGCAGCGCGAGCGGGCCGAACACCGGGGAGCTGTTTTTT
TRBJ1-2	.	.	TRBV19	CASSMMRGTYGYTF	TGTGCCAGTAGTATGATGCGGGGGACCTATGGCTACACCTTC
TRBJ1-3	.	.	TRBV9	CASSVTWTGNTIYF	TGTGCCAGCAGCGTAACATGGACGGGAAACACCATATATTTT
TRBJ2-7	.	once	TRBV28	CASSLGATGSYEQYF	TGTGCCAGCAGTTTAGGAGCGACGGGATCCTACGAGCAGTACTTC
TRBJ1-1	.	few	TRBV5-1	CASSLVGGGDTEAFF	TGCGCCAGCAGCTTGGTGGGAGGAGGAGACACTGAAGCTTTCTTT
TRBJ2-5	TRBD1	.	TRBV18	CASSPYLGTGQETQYF	TGTGCCAGCTCACCATATCTAGGGACAGGCCAAGAGACCCAGTACTTC
TRBJ2-5	.	.	TRBV5-1	CASSFRTVQETQYF	TGCGCCAGCAGCTTCCGGACAGTACAAGAGACCCAGTACTTC
TRBJ2-7	TRBD1	.	TRBV27	CASSLRQGASYEQYF	TGTGCCAGCAGTCTGAGACAGGGGGCTTCATACGAGCAGTACTTC
TRBJ1-1	.	.	TRBV6-5	CASSFSDRGSFF	TGTGCCAGCAGTTTTTCTGACCGAGGGTCTTTCTTT
TRBJ2-3	.	.	TRBV28	CASTSVGADTQYF	TGTGCCAGTACATCGGTCGGAGCAGATACGCAGTATTTT
TRBJ2-2	TRBD2	few	TRBV30	CASLAGGWTGELFF	TGTGCCTCCCTGGCGGGAGGGTGGACCGGGGAGCTGTTTTTT
TRBJ1-2	.	.	TRBV4-1	CASSLNRVVDYGYTF	TGCGCCAGCAGCCTTAACAGGGTTGTTGACTATGGCTACACCTTC
TRBJ2-7	.	.	TRBV7-9	CASSLGQLRDGQKYF	TGTGCCAGCAGCTTAGGTCAGTTAAGGGACGGCCAGAAGTACTTC
TRBJ2-5	TRBD1	.	TRBV7-2	CASSWGQTVETQYF	TGTGCCAGCAGCTGGGGACAGACGGTAGAGACCCAGTACTTC
TRBJ2-5	.	.	TRBV7-6	CASSLRMAGRAQETQYF	TGTGCCAGCAGCTTAAGGATGGCGGGCCGCGCCCAAGAGACCCAGTACTTC
TRBJ2-5	.	.	TRBV28	CASSLGSGSQETQYF	TGTGCCAGCAGTTTAGGCAGTGGATCCCAAGAGACCCAGTACTTC
TRBJ1-3	TRBD1	.	TRBV5-4	CASSSGQGVRNTIYF	TGTGCCAGCAGCTCAGGACAGGGGGTGAGAAACACCATATATTTT
TRBJ2-6	.	.	TRBV4-1	CASSQEQSRSGANVLTF	TGCGCCAGCAGCCAAGAACAATCGCGAAGTGGGGCCAACGTCCTGACTTTC
TRBJ2-3	TRBD2	.	TRBV11-2	CASSLITSGRALGADTQYF	TGTGCCAGCAGCTTAATAACGAGCGGGAGGGCCCTCGGGGCAGATACGCAGTATTTT
TRBJ1-4	TRBD1	.	TRBV4-2	CASSPRDSSNEKLFF	TGTGCCAGCAGCCCTCGGGACAGCTCTAATGAAAAACTGTTTTTT
TRBJ2-1	TRBD1	.	TRBV7-3	CASSFGTGGKNEQFF	TGTGCCAGCAGCTTTGGGACAGGGGGTAAAAATGAGCAGTTCTTC
TRBJ2-1	TRBD1	.	TRBV5-6	CASSLSRTGTYEQFF	TGTGCCAGCAGCTTGTCCAGGACAGGAACTTATGAGCAGTTCTTC
TRBJ1-2	.	.	TRBV6-6	CASSLGRGLNYGYTF	TGTGCCAGCAGCTTAGGACGGGGTTTAAACTATGGCTACACCTTC
TRBJ2-7	TRBD2	.	TRBV7-8	CASSPVRAGVSNEQYF	TGTGCCAGCAGCCCCGTGCGAGCGGGAGTGTCTAACGAGCAGTACTTC
TRBJ2-3	TRBD1	.	TRBV4-1	CASSQPGQIPDTQYF	TGCGCCAGCAGCCAGCCGGGACAGATCCCAGATACGCAGTATTTT
TRBJ1-2	.	.	TRBV19	CAKTPHLWGKGSYTF	TGTGCCAAGACCCCCCATTTGTGGGGGAAAGGGAGCTACACCTTC
TRBJ2-7	TRBD1	.	TRBV11-2	CASTFPGQVAYEQYF	TGTGCCAGCACCTTCCCGGGACAGGTTGCCTACGAGCAGTACTTC